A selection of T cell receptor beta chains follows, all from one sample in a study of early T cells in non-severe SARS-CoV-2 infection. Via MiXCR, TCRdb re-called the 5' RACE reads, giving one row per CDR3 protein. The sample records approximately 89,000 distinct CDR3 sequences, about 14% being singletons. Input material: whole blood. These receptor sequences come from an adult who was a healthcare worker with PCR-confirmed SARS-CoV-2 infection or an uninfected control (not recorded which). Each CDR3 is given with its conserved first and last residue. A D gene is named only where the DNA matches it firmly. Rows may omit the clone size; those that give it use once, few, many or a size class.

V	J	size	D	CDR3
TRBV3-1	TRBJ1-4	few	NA	CASSQKGEGEKLFF
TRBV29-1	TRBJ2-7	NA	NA	CSVEGINYEQYF
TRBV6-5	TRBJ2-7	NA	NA	CASGSYEQYF
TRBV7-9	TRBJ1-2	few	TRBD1	CASSLSEAGGLINYGYTF
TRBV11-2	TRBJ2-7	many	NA	CASSLFSGYEQYF
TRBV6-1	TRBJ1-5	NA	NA	CASSEANIHLNQPQHF
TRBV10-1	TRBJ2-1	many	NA	CASSESFNEQFF
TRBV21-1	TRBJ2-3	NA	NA	CASSKSRQDEDTQYF
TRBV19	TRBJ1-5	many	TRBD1	CASKAVTGGNQPQHF
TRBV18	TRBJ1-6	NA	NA	CASSPRTGTDNSPLHF
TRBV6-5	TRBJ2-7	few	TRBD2	CASRSGGAHYEQYF
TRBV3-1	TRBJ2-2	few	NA	CASSRKIPGSNTGELFF
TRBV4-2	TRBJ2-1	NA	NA	CASSQDFTGMSSYNEQFF
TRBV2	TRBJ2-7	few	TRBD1	CASSSRDSRREQYF
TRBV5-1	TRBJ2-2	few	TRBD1	CASSVLQGDTGELFF
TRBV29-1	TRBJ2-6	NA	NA	CSVLWANVLTF
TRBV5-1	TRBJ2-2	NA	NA	CASIRDLNTGELFF
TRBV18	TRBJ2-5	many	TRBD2	CASSLGTSGETQYF
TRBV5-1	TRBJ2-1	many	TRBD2	CASSFTGGPDEQFF
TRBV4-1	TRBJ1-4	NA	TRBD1	CASSQGGQGNEKLFF
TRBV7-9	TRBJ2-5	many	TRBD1	CASSTQGSKETQYF
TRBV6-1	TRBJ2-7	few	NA	CASCRAALTYEQYF
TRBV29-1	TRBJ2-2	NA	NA	CSVENRAITGELFF
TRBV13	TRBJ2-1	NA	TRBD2	CASAGGRARNEQFF
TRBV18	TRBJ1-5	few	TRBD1	CASSSGQSNQPQHF
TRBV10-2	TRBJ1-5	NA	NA	CATGETGSQPQHF
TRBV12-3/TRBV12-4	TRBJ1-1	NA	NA	CASSPRGVIVNTEAFF
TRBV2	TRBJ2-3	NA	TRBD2	CASLAGYTDTQYF
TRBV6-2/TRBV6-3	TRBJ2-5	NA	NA	CASSPVVGTETQYF
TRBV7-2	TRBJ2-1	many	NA	CASSLGGGPLPHEQFF
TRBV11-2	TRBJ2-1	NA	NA	CASSPPPGDEQFF
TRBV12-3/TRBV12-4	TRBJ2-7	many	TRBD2	CASTQLAHSYEQYF
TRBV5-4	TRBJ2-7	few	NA	CASSLGGASSYEQYF
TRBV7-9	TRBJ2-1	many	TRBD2	CASRSGEGLRSYNEQFF
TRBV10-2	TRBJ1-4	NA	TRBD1	CASSRGLDEKLFF
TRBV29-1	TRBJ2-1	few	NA	CSVEKANNEQFF
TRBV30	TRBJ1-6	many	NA	CAWSVLSYNSPLHF
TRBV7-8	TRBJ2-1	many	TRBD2	CASSYAGGTTYNEQFF
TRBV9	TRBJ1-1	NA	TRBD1	CASRSGTGGRGTEAFF
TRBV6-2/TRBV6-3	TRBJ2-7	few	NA	CASSYPPTRGGKLRPYEQYF
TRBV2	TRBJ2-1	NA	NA	CASSDGGIGPNEQFF
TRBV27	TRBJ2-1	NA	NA	CATQGFHNEQFF
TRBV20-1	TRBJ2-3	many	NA	CSARVTGRNPDTQYF
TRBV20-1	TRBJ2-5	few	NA	CSARSPLQQETQYF
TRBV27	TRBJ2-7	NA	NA	CASKIGAGSSYEQYF
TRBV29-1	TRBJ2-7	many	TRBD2	CSVATSGDEQYF
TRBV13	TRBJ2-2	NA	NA	CASRSSDTGELFF
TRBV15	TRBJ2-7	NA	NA	CATSSGKAPGEQYF
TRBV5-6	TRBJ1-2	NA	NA	CASSFLSPGQTRDGYTF
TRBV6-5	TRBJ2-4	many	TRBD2	CASSTTSALAKNIQYF
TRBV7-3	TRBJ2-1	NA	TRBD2	CASSSASGPYNEQFF
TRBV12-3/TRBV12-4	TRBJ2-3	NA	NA	CASSGYRDTDTQYF
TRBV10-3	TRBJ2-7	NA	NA	CATRVAELSYEQYF